Listed below are T cell receptor beta chains from one sample, sequenced in a study of control samples from healthy donors and cancer patients. TCRdb's copy holds only in-frame clones and misses some; the assay was immunoSEQ multiplex PCR. The table has 150,000 to 200,000 clones, approximately 90% seen once. The sample comprised blood. Every receptor here comes from a man aged 30 to 45 in good health. CDR3s leave out the opening cysteine and the closing phenylalanine or tryptophan. Each record gives: J gene, V gene, CDR3 protein.

TRBJ2-5 | TRBV7-9 | ASSSSSPQETQY
TRBJ2-7 | TRBV9 | ASARGSSYEQY
TRBJ1-1 | TRBV18 | ASSSASGVYMNTEAF
TRBJ1-1 | TRBV3-1/TRBV3-2 | ASSQDGRTKAF
TRBJ1-2 | TRBV18 | ASSLPGGADYGYT
TRBJ2-5 | TRBV24-1 | ATQGARGETQY
TRBJ2-1 | TRBV5-4 | ASSLGTGSYNEQF
TRBJ1-1 | TRBV11-2 | ASSLPGTMNTEAF
TRBJ2-5 | TRBV6-2/TRBV6-3 | ASSYSTQTQY
TRBJ2-5 | TRBV9 | ASSVDRGGETQY
TRBJ2-7 | TRBV10-3 | AIRVGGAGEQY
TRBJ2-5 | TRBV6-5 | ASRATSGRGETQY
TRBJ1-3 | TRBV18 | ASSPEQVISGNTIY
TRBJ1-2 | TRBV2 | ATWTEDYGYT
TRBJ2-7 | TRBV5-1 | ASSLQGTYEQY
TRBJ1-2 | TRBV10-2 | ASRPGRGGDGYT
TRBJ2-5 | TRBV11-2 | ASSSVAGRETQY
TRBJ2-7 | TRBV5-1 | ASSLDPSGYEQY
TRBJ2-1 | TRBV6-5 | ASSSPGRVYNEQF
TRBJ1-5 | TRBV28 | ASRRLGQGKNSNQPQH
TRBJ2-2 | TRBV9 | ASSPSGGNTGELF
TRBJ2-1 | TRBV7-7 | ASSAAGAGGPTMTYNEQF
TRBJ1-1 | TRBV24-1 | ATSDAGKNTEAF
TRBJ2-1 | TRBV11-2 | ASSLVGGLRNEQF
TRBJ2-4 | TRBV25-1 | ASSEWGGGRDQNIQY
TRBJ1-2 | TRBV7-8 | ASSSTGTGAPYGYT
TRBJ1-1 | TRBV7-9 | ASSLARRGTEAF
TRBJ1-4 | TRBV30 | AFAGLEEKLF
TRBJ1-2 | TRBV11-2 | ASSSWTGNYGYT
TRBJ2-5 | TRBV5-1 | ASSLRTGGQETQY
TRBJ2-1 | TRBV19 | ASSSSRTQF
TRBJ1-2 | TRBV27 | ASSSLVGRGGYGYT
TRBJ1-5 | TRBV16 | ASKTGQSNQPQH
TRBJ1-2 | TRBV6-2/TRBV6-3 | ASSRDSGYGYT
TRBJ2-5 | TRBV5-4 | ASSLGLTGETQY
TRBJ1-1 | TRBV12-5 | ASGLARTGTEAF
TRBJ1-3 | TRBV6-5 | ASSYSRTASGNTIY
TRBJ2-2 | TRBV27 | ASSGTLENTGELF
TRBJ2-1 | TRBV5-6 | ASSLDAYNEQF
TRBJ1-3 | TRBV18 | ASSPGTVGNTIY
TRBJ1-4 | TRBV4-1 | ASSQEGKEKLF
TRBJ1-1 | TRBV29-1 | SVGGQFMNTEAF
TRBJ2-7 | TRBV5-5 | ASSFPGQGGYEQY
TRBJ1-1 | TRBV4-3 | ASSQDYFRDTEAF
TRBJ2-5 | TRBV7-6 | ASSLVRGAGETQY
TRBJ1-1 | TRBV30 | AWTRSRPEAF
TRBJ2-5 | TRBV5-4 | ASSLVQGGETQY